This is a list of T cell receptor beta chains from one sample in a study of response to subunit inactivated influenza vaccine. TCRdb re-derived calls from the RT-PCR reads in MiXCR, one entry per CDR3 protein. This table holds a few hundred thousand distinct CDR3 sequences, about 11% found once. These data were likewise used in another study, on T cells expressing NK-cell markers.

The sample here was PBMCs from blood, taken on the day of vaccination. These receptors came from a man aged 50 to 59 who received an inactivated influenza vaccine. CDR3s leave out the opening cysteine and the closing phenylalanine or tryptophan. Each record gives: J gene, V gene, CDR3 protein.

J: TRBJ2-6
V: TRBV19
CDR3: ASISRSGANVLT

J: TRBJ2-3
V: TRBV12-3/TRBV12-4
CDR3: ASLNPGQGTDTQY

J: TRBJ2-3
V: TRBV20-1
CDR3: SARSREYTDTQY

J: TRBJ2-1
V: TRBV6-1
CDR3: ASSKRVGPYNEQF

J: TRBJ2-2
V: TRBV18
CDR3: ASSPRGTATNTGELF

J: TRBJ2-7
V: TRBV30
CDR3: AWTPFERAGYEQY

J: TRBJ2-5
V: TRBV12-3/TRBV12-4
CDR3: ASSAAAMGETQY

J: TRBJ1-5
V: TRBV6-5
CDR3: ASSYSIRTGKDQPQH

J: TRBJ2-5
V: TRBV7-2
CDR3: ASSRWGTSEIETQY

J: TRBJ2-2
V: TRBV5-1
CDR3: ASKREDPGELF

J: TRBJ2-2
V: TRBV7-6
CDR3: ASSLARQTGELF

J: TRBJ2-1
V: TRBV11-1
CDR3: ASSLAQLAHYNEQF

J: TRBJ2-7
V: TRBV20-1
CDR3: SARSLAGNYEQY

J: TRBJ2-3
V: TRBV7-8
CDR3: ASSSRPGTSWADTQY

J: TRBJ1-1
V: TRBV3-1
CDR3: ASSQSQGVTEAF

J: TRBJ1-1
V: TRBV4-2
CDR3: ASSQVSINTEAF

J: TRBJ2-3
V: TRBV4-3
CDR3: ASAPSGISTDTQY

J: TRBJ1-1
V: TRBV20-1
CDR3: SASEGARTEAF

J: TRBJ2-2
V: TRBV6-1
CDR3: ASSQGVYTGELF

J: TRBJ2-5
V: TRBV20-1
CDR3: SAREPPPQETQY

J: TRBJ2-3
V: TRBV5-1
CDR3: ASRAGGASDTQY

J: TRBJ2-1
V: TRBV28
CDR3: AALAGDKYNEQF

J: TRBJ2-7
V: TRBV11-2
CDR3: ASSTWTGSSYEQY

J: TRBJ1-2
V: TRBV3-1
CDR3: ASSQVSNRYT

J: TRBJ2-3
V: TRBV9
CDR3: ASSVGVGGRTDTQY

J: TRBJ2-7
V: TRBV12-3/TRBV12-4
CDR3: ASSLYRQPGDEQY

J: TRBJ2-3
V: TRBV10-3
CDR3: AISESEGSTDTQY

J: TRBJ2-1
V: TRBV24-1
CDR3: ATSDGRGSRAQF

J: TRBJ2-5
V: TRBV20-1
CDR3: SAIAGAEETQY

J: TRBJ2-7
V: TRBV30
CDR3: AWMLLQGNEQY

J: TRBJ2-2
V: TRBV18
CDR3: ASSPRTGPVSGELF

J: TRBJ2-3
V: TRBV7-2
CDR3: ASSLRRGGPTDTQY

J: TRBJ1-5
V: TRBV28
CDR3: ASSFSLGQGFPPLHQPQH

J: TRBJ2-7
V: TRBV27
CDR3: ASSSETSGGTSYEQY

J: TRBJ1-2
V: TRBV29-1
CDR3: SGDSVDSGGYT

J: TRBJ2-7
V: TRBV14
CDR3: ASSNSTGGFGYEQY

J: TRBJ1-1
V: TRBV3-1
CDR3: ASRLGGSGTEAF

J: TRBJ2-3
V: TRBV18
CDR3: ASSQVLNTDTQY

J: TRBJ1-5
V: TRBV6-5
CDR3: ASSYSVRGFYSNQPQH

J: TRBJ2-1
V: TRBV6-2/TRBV6-3
CDR3: ASRRDLTYNEQF

J: TRBJ2-4
V: TRBV28
CDR3: ASTQGLGAKNIQY

J: TRBJ1-2
V: TRBV6-2/TRBV6-3
CDR3: ASSPTPVNYGYT

J: TRBJ2-1
V: TRBV4-3
CDR3: ASSQDVLNEQF

J: TRBJ2-7
V: TRBV7-9
CDR3: ASSPRWGETNEQY

J: TRBJ2-6
V: TRBV28
CDR3: AIGPLQSGANVLT

J: TRBJ2-7
V: TRBV9
CDR3: ASSATYGTDAYEQY